The entry below describes one T cell receptor beta chain. The sample holds one count of this clone. Its cognate antigen has yet to be identified. Nothing much larger sits one base from this clone, and base qualities are not available. This CDR3 is also generated by other DNA sequences in the sample. This entry belongs to a study of OX40 agonist ivuxolimab in advanced cancers. General notes on the study: The costimulatory receptor OX40 (CD134) was targeted by ivuxolimab, a fully human IgG2 agonistic monoclonal antibody. Of the approximately 53 patients in dose escalation, some 20 had hepatocellular carcinoma, some 15 had melanoma, 9 had renal cell carcinoma and 9 had head and neck cancer. The paper describes the monotherapy dose-escalation part (N = 52 patients) of the phase I trial of ivuxolimab. Partial responses occurred in three dose-escalation patients: two with cutaneous melanoma and one with hepatocellular carcinoma. The purpose of peripheral TCRbeta sequencing was to test whether ivuxolimab changed TCR sequence diversity and led to clonal T-cell expansion. Patients were allowed to have had prior anti-PD-1, anti-PD-L1 or anti-CTLA-4 therapy, and around 43% of the dose-escalation patients had been treated with checkpoint inhibitors. The dose-escalation cohort was about 87% male with a mean age of about 54 years, ranging from about 20 to 85. Intravenous ivuxolimab was administered to patients every 2 weeks at six dose levels: 0.01, 0.1, 0.3, 1.5, 3 and 10 mg/kg. Broad study findings and their caveats: Low levels of normalized T-cell clonal expansion were also seen in some patients who did not respond. Which antigens the clonally expanded peripheral T cells were specific for was not determined. In the 0.1-3.0 mg/kg groups, partial responders had among the lowest normalized peripheral clonal expansion, particularly in CD8+ T cells. At doses of 0.1 to 3.0 mg/kg, clonal expansion of both CD4+ and CD8+ T cells in blood was seen between baseline and week 6. On average, CD8+ T cells showed more expanded clones than CD4+ T cells after ivuxolimab.

Looking up the germline V gene (reference sequence) yields CDR1 LNHDA and CDR2 SQIVND. Between the V and J ends, shortened by 8 bases and 7 bases respectively, the junction contains 18 bases. The CDR3 goes from the cysteine to the phenylalanine over 14 residues. The CDR3 DNA has 42 bases and is translated from base 1. Genomic DNA was isolated from the sorted cells so that the TCRbeta CDR3 region could be sequenced. The immunoSEQ Assay was used for sequencing of TCRbeta CDR3 regions. TCRdb provides this immuneACCESS table in a form limited to in-frame rearrangements. Some clones are lacking; in checked studies, under half of them reflect an unresolved V gene, and why the rest are absent is not known. The sample profile shows more than 95,000 clones; under 95% of them were found once. The ten largest clones represent under 0.9% of the sample. Patients with a history of autoimmune disease or receiving systemic immunosuppression were excluded from the trial. Peripheral blood for TCR sequencing was drawn from every dose cohort at baseline, at cycle 4 day 1 and at cycle 7 day 1. The samples were drawn from a first-in-human, open-label, multicenter phase I dose-escalation trial of ivuxolimab. Adults with locally advanced or metastatic head and neck squamous cell, hepatocellular, melanoma or renal cell carcinoma were enrolled in the trial. Before TCR sequencing, CD4+ and CD8+ T cells were separately sorted from peripheral blood.

Recombination joined TRBV19 with TRBJ1-5; a weak D assignment points to TRBD1 (6 bases agree). This material consisted of CD4+ or CD8+ T cells sorted from blood, taken in a trial of the OX40 agonist ivuxolimab. This TCR came from an adult with an advanced solid tumor such as melanoma, head and neck, liver or kidney cancer. The nucleotide sequence reads TGTGCCAGTCAGGGGCCGGGGCGGGGACAGCCCCAGCATTTT. Its protein reads: CASQGPGRGQPQHF.